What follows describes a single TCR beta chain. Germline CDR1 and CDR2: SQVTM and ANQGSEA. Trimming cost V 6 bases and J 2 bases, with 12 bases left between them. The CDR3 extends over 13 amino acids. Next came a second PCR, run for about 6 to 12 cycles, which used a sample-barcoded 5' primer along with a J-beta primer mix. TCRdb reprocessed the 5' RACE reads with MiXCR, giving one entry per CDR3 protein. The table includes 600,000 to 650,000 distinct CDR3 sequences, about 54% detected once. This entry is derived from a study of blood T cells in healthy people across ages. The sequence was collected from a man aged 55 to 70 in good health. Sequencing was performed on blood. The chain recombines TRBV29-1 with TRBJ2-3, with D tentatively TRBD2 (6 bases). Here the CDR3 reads CSVGTGFTDTQYF. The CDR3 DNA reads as TGCAGCGTGGGGACTGGGTTCACAGATACGCAGTATTTT.